The 4 T cell receptor beta chains below all came from one sample that was sequenced in a study of sequential checkpoint blockade in melanoma. Sequencing was performed with immunoSEQ multiplex PCR; in TCRdb, only in-frame clones are kept and a portion is missing. The repertoire holds roughly 2,900 clones, with roughly three fifths as singletons. Treatment in this sample: randomized to nivolumab then ipilimumab (arm A) or the reverse (arm B). Sequences were derived from CD8+ T cells sorted from blood (inferred from file names), sampled from a patient given nivolumab and ipilimumab in sequence. The receptors originated from a human donor with melanoma.

This clone occurred a few times. This rearrangement joins TRBV19 to TRBJ2-5; weak D call: TRBD1 (7 bases). With the DNA end fitting TRBJ2-7 better, the J assignment may be wrong. The CDR3 totals 14 residues. Per germline, CDR1 LNHDA and CDR2 SQIVND (reference sequence). CDR3 region: CASSIGRGAYEQYF. The CDR3 DNA follows: TGTGCCAGTAGTATTGGCAGGGGGGCCTACGAGCAGTACTTC.

V gene TRBV6-5 combines with J gene TRBJ2-5; D perhaps matches TRBD1 (5 bases). This CDR3 has 15 amino acids. Germline V gene sequence: CDR1 MNHEY, CDR2 SVGAGI. Trimming removed 3 bases from V and 6 bases from J, with 17 bases in between. The CDR3 nucleotides read TGTGCCAGCAGTTATGGGCAGCAGGGTTGGCAGACCCAGTACTTC. Its translation is CASSYGQQGWQTQYF.

The chain has TRBV7-8 and TRBJ2-6; D remains ambiguous. Trimming cost V 1 base and J 0 bases, with 4 bases left between them. This CDR3 region has 15 residues. The germline gives CDR1 SGHVS, CDR2 FQNEAQ. In nucleotides, the CDR3 is TGTGCCAGCAGCTTAGGAGTCTCTGGGGCCAACGTCCTGACTTTC. Translation: CASSLGVSGANVLTF.

The CDR3 region has the DNA TGTGCCAGCAGCTCTCCAACTAGCGGGGGGCGCGCGGAGCAGTTCTTC. Its translation: CASSSPTSGGRAEQFF. The chain uses TRBV7-9 and TRBJ2-1; 12 bases align to TRBD2. V shed 4 bases and J 10 bases; nucleotides not matched to a gene: 11. Germline values: CDR1 SEHNR, CDR2 FQNEAQ (reference sequence). The CDR3 spans 16 residues.